These T cell receptor beta chains were read from a single sample in a study of technical replicates of blood from a few donors. The table came from immunoSEQ multiplex PCR; TCRdb's copy has only in-frame clones and leaves some out. The data hold approximately 65,000 clones, with approximately 83% observed a single time. The sequenced material came from PBMCs. These TCRs come from a human donor in good health. Some clones in this sample may be carry-over from other donors' samples. CDR3s include the opening cysteine and the closing phenylalanine or tryptophan.

v_gene,j_gene,CDR3aa
TRBV13,TRBJ2-5,CASSLVLAGYQETQYF
TRBV19,TRBJ1-5,CASSIAHRDSNQPQHF
TRBV29-1,TRBJ1-2,CSVRDRVSYGYTF
TRBV19,TRBJ2-2,CASRRQGATGELFF
TRBV4-1,TRBJ2-5,CASSQVGTAQETQYF
TRBV7-6,TRBJ2-2,CASSSGTGPGELFF
TRBV7-2,TRBJ2-1,CASSKGLIYNEQFF
TRBV7-9,TRBJ1-1,CASSLLSTEAFF
TRBV29-1,TRBJ2-5,CSAGGLQETQYF
TRBV4-1,TRBJ2-5,CASSQGDRVRETQYF
TRBV4-1,TRBJ2-2,CASSPGRASGGVELFF
TRBV19,TRBJ2-3,CASNGGVTDTQYF
TRBV9,TRBJ2-3,CASSAAGTRADTQYF
TRBV9,TRBJ2-5,CASSVALTSGSGETQYF
TRBV6-1,TRBJ1-3,CASSEEARPPWTIYF
TRBV4-2,TRBJ1-4,CASTSGDGLGEKLFF
TRBV7-2,TRBJ1-6,CASSLSGGYNSPLHF
TRBV6-1,TRBJ2-7,CASSESLGVRSEQYF
TRBV6-4,TRBJ1-6,CASSETGDRGSPLHF
TRBV7-6,TRBJ2-3,CASSPRTSGRTDTQYF
TRBV15,TRBJ2-7,CATSREGLGDEQYF
TRBV28,TRBJ2-7,CASSWTRDRESYEQYF
TRBV7-2,TRBJ2-3,CASSPRASGRDTQYF
TRBV7-2,TRBJ2-2,CASSLGAGELFF
TRBV18,TRBJ2-7,CASSPPRQGYDEQYF
TRBV4-3,TRBJ2-2,CASSLRDTGELFF
TRBV4-3,TRBJ1-1,CASSQAHLNTEAFF
TRBV5-1,TRBJ2-3,CASSLGSSGSSSTDTQYF
TRBV7-2,TRBJ2-2,CASRKFLSTSGATGELFF
TRBV7-2,TRBJ2-5,CASSLGLAGGQETQYF
TRBV5-1,TRBJ1-2,CASSSQPDRGDGYTF
TRBV4-1,TRBJ1-2,CASSQVPYRGPGGYTF
TRBV28,TRBJ2-7,CASETTGTGGYEQYF
TRBV21-1,TRBJ2-1,CASSPQGQGPREQFF
TRBV9,TRBJ2-7,CASSPASSYEQYF
TRBV27,TRBJ2-4,CASSLSALSGNIQYF
TRBV21-1,-,CASSILPISGRISYEQYF
TRBV7-9,TRBJ2-1,CASSSLGGRYNEQFF
TRBV30,TRBJ2-5,CAWSSGVQETQYF
TRBV14,TRBJ1-4,CASSQGGAREVEKLFF
TRBV21-1,TRBJ1-2,CASSKAKGDRSYGYTF
TRBV12-2,TRBJ2-7,CASRLQGSASADQYEQYF
TRBV23-1,TRBJ2-2,CASSPQRWCCPNTGELFF
TRBV6-5,TRBJ1-2,CASSYGARTGDGYTF
TRBV5-4,TRBJ2-7,CASSRGGGSGIANEQYF
TRBV7-3,TRBJ2-1,CASSLSGREGTVF
TRBV6-1,TRBJ1-6,CASSERGQDSPLHF
TRBV4-3,TRBJ2-5,CASSQDGLAGVNSEETQYF
TRBV5-6,TRBJ2-1,CASSLGRGGIEQFF
TRBV2,TRBJ2-1,CASSLRQGVGRQFF
TRBV2,TRBJ2-1,CASKAGGPVNEQFF
TRBV7-8,TRBJ1-5,CASKLEVDQPQHF
TRBV7-3,TRBJ2-2,CASSSNRATGELFF
TRBV4-3,TRBJ2-1,CASSQDPGLAANEQFF
TRBV6-6,TRBJ2-7,CASRLGLLSYEQYF
TRBV18,TRBJ2-5,CASSPNPGTQYF
TRBV10-3,TRBJ1-5,CAISSGQPPSQHF
TRBV7-2,TRBJ2-2,CASSLRAGELYGELFF